These 14 T cell receptor beta chains came from one sample sequenced in a study of blood T cell repertoires in COVID-19. Sequencing used immunoSEQ multiplex PCR; TCRdb keeps in-frame clones, though not all of them. The sample holds around 38,000 clones, about 88% seen once. The sample was peripheral blood. The receptors derive from a human donor in a cohort sampled during active COVID-19.

The chain employs TRBV13 and TRBJ2-7; TRBD1 agrees at 7 bases. The CDR3 length is 15 residues. The germline V gene encodes CDR1 PRHDT and CDR2 FYEKMQ (reference sequence). Germline trimming cut 5 bases from V and 3 bases from J; bases unmatched to any gene: 10. The CDR3 nucleotides are TGTGCCAGCAGCCCAGGGACAGCAGGTGTCTACGAGCAGTACTTC. It encodes CASSPGTAGVYEQYF.

The chain carries TRBV7-9 and TRBJ2-3; 11 bases fit TRBD2. The CDR3 has 17 residues. CDR1 and CDR2 from the germline V gene are SEHNR and FQNEAQ (reference sequence). Germline trimming cut 1 base from V and 1 base from J; bases unmatched to any gene: 4. The CDR3 DNA is TGTGCCAGCAGCTTAGAGCCTAGCGGGAGGCGCACAGATACGCAGTATTTT. It yields the protein CASSLEPSGRRTDTQYF. The full variable domain, completed using reference TRBV7-9 and TRBJ2-3, is DTGVSQNPRHKITKRGQNVTFRCDPISEHNRLYWYRQTLGQGPEFLTYFQNEAQLEKSRLLSDRFSAERPKGSFSTLEIQRTEQGDSAMYLCASSLEPSGRRTDTQYFGPGTRLTVL.

The chain couples TRBV5-1 to TRBJ1-1; D uncertain. The germline gives CDR1 SGHRS, CDR2 YFSETQ. Trimming took 0 bases from V and 1 from J, leaving 4 bases between them. CDR3 length: 13 residues. The CDR3 protein is CASSLVANTEAFF. CDR3 sequence (DNA): TGCGCCAGCAGCTTGGTGGCGAACACTGAAGCTTTCTTT. The entire variable domain, with the rest obtained from reference TRBV5-1 and TRBJ1-1, is as follows: KAGVTQTPRYLIKTRGQQVTLSCSPISGHRSVSWYQQTPGQGLQFLFEYFSETQRNKGNFPGRFSGRQFSNSRSEMNVSTLELGDSALYLCASSLVANTEAFFGQGTRLTVV.

This clone was counted once. The chain recombines TRBV14 with TRBJ2-2; 7 bases fit TRBD1. The CDR3 length is 16 residues. V was pared by 5 bases and J by 5 bases, with 11 bases of the junction left unmatched. The germline V gene encodes CDR1 SGHDN and CDR2 FVKESK. The chain's CDR3 is CASSVPGQKRTGELFF. As DNA, the CDR3 is TGTGCCAGCAGCGTCCCGGGACAGAAAAGGACCGGGGAGCTGTTTTTT.

V and J are TRBV7-9 and TRBJ2-6, with D perhaps TRBD2 (5 bases). The germline V gene encodes CDR1 SEHNR and CDR2 FQNEAQ (reference sequence). The V end lost 5 bases, the J end lost 0 bases, and 5 bases lay between the germline ends. The CDR3 has 14 residues. The CDR3 is CASSRGSGANVLTF. CDR3 bases: TGTGCCAGCAGCCGGGGCTCTGGGGCCAACGTCCTGACTTTC.

This chain connects TRBV5-4 to TRBJ1-2; D unresolved. Per germline, CDR1 SGHNT and CDR2 YYREEE (reference sequence). The CDR3 is 13 residues long. V shed 3 bases and J shed 2 bases, with 8 bases lying between them. Here the CDR3 DNA reads TGTGCCAGCAGCTCCGGGAAAAACTATGGCTACACCTTC. Amino acids: CASSSGKNYGYTF.

This chain links TRBV7-9 with TRBJ1-2; 7 bases align to TRBD1. Germline CDR1 SEHNR, CDR2 FQNEAQ (reference sequence). This CDR3 comprises 15 residues. V dropped 5 bases and J dropped 8; count of bases not matched to a gene: 14. The CDR3 sequence: CASSPQRTGGDGYTF. CDR3 DNA sequence: TGTGCCAGCAGCCCCCAGAGGACAGGAGGAGACGGCTACACCTTC.

The chain joins TRBV6-2 or TRBV6-3 to TRBJ1-5; 8 nucleotides align to TRBD1. The CDR3 is 13 residues long. V trimming: 0 bases; J trimming: 11 bases; junction bases outside the gene matches: 3. CDR1 is MNHEY and CDR2 is SVGEGT in the germline V gene. The CDR3 bases are TGTGCCAGCAGTTACTCGGCGGACAGGGCCCAGCATTTT. Its protein is CASSYSADRAQHF.

The V gene is TRBV18, the J gene TRBJ2-6; D unresolved. This CDR3 is built from 16 residues. The V gene's germline CDR1 is KGHSH and CDR2 LQKENI. Trimming removed 1 base at V and 1 base at J, with 8 bases between. The CDR3 coding sequence is TGTGCCAGCTCACCACGTCGTAGTTCTGGGGCCAACGTCCTGACTTTC. Amino acid sequence: CASSPRRSSGANVLTF. Based on the CDR3 plus reference TRBV18 and TRBJ2-6, the full variable domain is NAGVMQNPRHLVRRRGQEARLRCSPMKGHSHVYWYRQLPEEGLKFMVYLQKENIIDESGMPKERFSAEFPKEGPSILRIQQVVRGDSAAYFCASSPRRSSGANVLTFGAGSRLTVL.

This clone was recorded only once. The V call is TRBV6-1, the J call TRBJ2-7, with a weak D call TRBD1 (5 bases). CDR1 is MNHNS, CDR2 SASEGT, per germline. V was trimmed by 2 bases and J by 5 bases, leaving 19 bases between them. This CDR3 contains 16 residues. CDR3 sequence (DNA): TGTGCCAGCAGTGAAAAGTGGGGCGCTAATAATAACGAGCAGTACTTC. Its translation is CASSEKWGANNNEQYF.

The CDR3 bases are TGTGCCAGCAGCTTAAGCGGGGCGGGGTCTGGGGCCAACGTCCTGACTTTC. It is translated as CASSLSGAGSGANVLTF. The chain links TRBV7-2 to TRBJ2-6; TRBD2 agrees at 7 bases. The V gene end was trimmed by 2 bases and the J gene end by 1 base; junction bases not matched to a gene: 5. Germline lookup yields CDR1 SGHTA and CDR2 FQGNSA. CDR3 length: 17 amino acids.

The chain links TRBV7-9 to TRBJ2-5; 7 bases fit TRBD2. The CDR3 contains 14 residues. The junction had 2 bases not matched to a gene; V was cut back by 1 base and J by 3 bases. The germline gives CDR1 SEHNR, CDR2 FQNEAQ (reference sequence). This CDR3 reads CASSLVGGEETQYF. The CDR3 DNA reads TGTGCCAGCAGCTTAGTGGGAGGGGAAGAGACCCAGTACTTC.

V gene TRBV5-5 combines with J gene TRBJ1-2; D gene uncertain. Germline CDR1 is SGHKS and CDR2 is YYEKEE (reference sequence). The CDR3 covers 13 residues. Deletions cut 0 bases from V and 4 bases from J, with 7 bases between. CDR3 sequence (DNA): TGTGCCAGCAGCTTGGCCCCCTCCTATGGCTACACCTTC. Its translation: CASSLAPSYGYTF.

The chain couples TRBV4-1 to TRBJ1-4; no firm D call. With 4 bases removed from V and 5 bases from J, the gap between germline ends came to 14 bases. Germline CDR1 MGHRA, CDR2 YSYEKL. CDR3 length equals 15 residues. In DNA form, the CDR3 reads TGCGCCAGCAGCCGTGGATCGGGAGTGAATGAAAAACTGTTTTTT. Amino acid sequence: CASSRGSGVNEKLFF.